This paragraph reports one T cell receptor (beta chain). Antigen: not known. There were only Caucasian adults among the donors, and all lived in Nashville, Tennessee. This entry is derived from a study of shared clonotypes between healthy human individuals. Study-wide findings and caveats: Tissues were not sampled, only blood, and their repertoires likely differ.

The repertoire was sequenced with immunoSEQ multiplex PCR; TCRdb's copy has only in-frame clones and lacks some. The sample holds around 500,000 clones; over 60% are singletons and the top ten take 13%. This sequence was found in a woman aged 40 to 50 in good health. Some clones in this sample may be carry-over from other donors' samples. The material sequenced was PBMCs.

The DNA of the CDR3 is TGTGCCATCAGTGAGTCCAAATTAGGGACAGGTTCGTGGGATGGCTACACCTTC. Translating it yields CAISESKLGTGSWDGYTF. The chain recombines TRBV10-3 with TRBJ1-2; 8 bases map to TRBD1. Germline V lookup: CDR1 ENHRY, CDR2 SYGVKD. The CDR3 runs to 18 residues. J was trimmed by 6 bases and V by 0 bases; bases with no gene match: 15.